This TCR beta chain emerged from a study of shared clonotypes between healthy human individuals. For the study at large: The cohort had two women and three men, ages 18 to 49. Study outcomes and limitations: Estimated richness values were generally larger in naive subsets than in memory subsets. Shared clonotypes across all four donors exceeded non-shared ones in generation probability.

This table comes from immunoSEQ multiplex PCR, and its TCRdb copy is limited to in-frame clones, with some not included. This sample has over a million clones, with around 74% found just once. From germline, CDR1 is SGHRS and CDR2 YFSETQ. This CDR3 is built from 14 residues. V was pared by 0 bases and J by 2 bases, with 9 bases between. To note about this clone: Antigen specificity is unknown.

The receptor's source is a man between 18 and 29 years old in good health. The chain links TRBV5-1 to TRBJ2-7; a possible D gene is TRBD1 (6 bases). Sample: memory CD4+ T cells sorted from blood. Subset defined: CD45RA-negative fraction. The CDR3 region is CASSLAGTTYEQYF. The CDR3 nucleotides read TGCGCCAGCAGCTTGGCCGGGACAACCTACGAGCAGTACTTC.